The 14 T cell receptor beta chains below were found in one sample sequenced in a study of OX40 agonist ivuxolimab in advanced cancers. The table came from immunoSEQ multiplex PCR; TCRdb's copy has only in-frame clones and leaves some out. Of tens of thousands of clones listed, approximately 82% were seen once; the top ten hold 25% to 30%. The sequencing used CD4+ or CD8+ T cells sorted from blood, collected in a trial of the OX40 agonist ivuxolimab. Receptors originate from an adult with an advanced solid tumor such as melanoma, head and neck, liver or kidney cancer.

The chain recombines TRBV7-9 with TRBJ2-1; 10 bases agree with TRBD2. The CDR3 is 16 residues long. After removal of 5 bases from V and 10 bases from J, the junction contained 14 bases not matched to a gene. The V gene's germline CDR1 is SEHNR and CDR2 FQNEAQ (reference sequence). The CDR3 DNA follows: TGTGCCAGCAGCCACCAACTAGCGGGAAGAGGAAAAGAGCAGTTCTTC. Encoded protein: CASSHQLAGRGKEQFF. The variable domain in full, completed from reference TRBV7-9 and TRBJ2-1, reads DTGVSQNPRHKITKRGQNVTFRCDPISEHNRLYWYRQTLGQGPEFLTYFQNEAQLEKSRLLSDRFSAERPKGSFSTLEIQRTEQGDSAMYLCASSHQLAGRGKEQFFGPGTRLTVL.

The chain recombines TRBV27 with TRBJ2-1; D unresolved. V was cut by 1 base and J by 0 bases, with 7 bases left in between. Germline CDR1 is MNHEY and CDR2 is SMNVEV (reference sequence). This CDR3 has 15 amino acids. The CDR3 loop is CASSLFRSSYNEQFF. CDR3 nucleotides: TGTGCCAGCAGTTTATTCCGAAGCTCCTACAATGAGCAGTTCTTC.

V is TRBV4-1 and J is TRBJ2-1; D uncertain. This CDR3 has 15 amino acids. Trimming shortened V by 0 bases and J by 8 bases, and 14 bases separated the two germline ends. Germline loops: CDR1 MGHRA, CDR2 YSYEKL. CDR3 loop: CASSQDALGGDEQFF. CDR3 coding DNA: TGCGCCAGCAGCCAAGACGCCCTGGGTGGGGATGAGCAGTTCTTC.

The genes are TRBV9 and TRBJ2-5, with 9 bases fitting TRBD1. CDR3 length: 16 residues. After removal of 2 bases from V and 5 bases from J, the junction contained 10 bases not matched to a gene. CDR1 and CDR2 (germline): SGDLS, YYNGEE. The CDR3, as DNA: TGTGCCAGCAGCGTGGGGACAGGGTTTGTTTTCGAGACCCAGTACTTC. Protein: CASSVGTGFVFETQYF.

The chain is built from TRBV27 and TRBJ2-7; possibly TRBD1 or TRBD2 for D (5 bases each). V was cut by 4 bases and J by 5 bases, with 15 bases left in between. Germline CDR1 is MNHEY and CDR2 is SMNVEV (reference sequence). The CDR3 runs 14 residues. The CDR3 DNA follows: TGTGCCAGCAGTTCCGGGGCTGTTCGGGACGAGCAGTACTTC. Translating it yields CASSSGAVRDEQYF.

The chain has TRBV7-9 and TRBJ1-5; possibly TRBD1 for D (6 bases). From germline, CDR1 is SEHNR and CDR2 FQNEAQ (reference sequence). The ends were cut back, 5 bases at V and 2 bases at J, with 10 bases in the middle. CDR3 size: 14 residues. The CDR3 coding sequence is TGTGCCAGCAGCAGGGGGGGAGGCAATCAGCCCCAGCATTTT. This translates into CASSRGGGNQPQHF.

The chain carries TRBV4-1 and TRBJ1-2; D gene ambiguous. Trimming cost V 3 bases and J 3 bases, with 5 bases left between them. The germline CDR1 and CDR2 sequences are MGHRA and YSYEKL. The CDR3 runs to 12 residues. This chain's CDR3 is CASSQDHYGYTF. Here the CDR3 DNA reads TGCGCCAGCAGCCAGGACCACTATGGCTACACCTTC.

The chain couples TRBV4-1 to TRBJ2-5; 8 bases line up with TRBD2. The J call may not be correct, given that the DNA end is closer to TRBJ2-7. This CDR3 spans 14 amino acids. Germline V lookup: CDR1 MGHRA, CDR2 YSYEKL. The CDR3 DNA is TGCGCCAGCAGCCAGCTAGCGGGCACCTACGAGCAGTACTTC. This codes for CASSQLAGTYEQYF.

J is TRBJ2-3 and V is TRBV7-6; no clear D. V was shortened by 1 base and J by 1 base, with 6 bases between the two germline ends. Germline lookup yields CDR1 SGHVS and CDR2 FNYEAQ. This CDR3 has 14 residues. CDR3 sequence (DNA): TGTGCCAGCAGCTTAGAAGGCGGCACAGATACGCAGTATTTT. It yields the protein CASSLEGGTDTQYF.

This chain connects TRBV7-9 to TRBJ2-5; 7 bases line up with TRBD1. Germline V CDR1 and CDR2: SEHNR, FQNEAQ (reference sequence). J lost 3 bases, V lost 5 bases, and 12 bases had no gene match. The CDR3 is made up of 16 amino acids. CDR3: CASSPPIGTVKETQYF. CDR3 nucleotide sequence: TGTGCCAGCAGCCCGCCCATTGGGACAGTAAAAGAGACCCAGTACTTC.

The chain employs TRBV4-2 and TRBJ1-6; D gene ambiguous. The CDR3 contains 15 residues. Trimming left V 0 bases short and J 6 bases short, with 9 bases between. Germline CDR1 reads LGHNA; CDR2 reads YNFKEQ. For the CDR3, the DNA is TGTGCCAGCAGCCAAGAGGCTGGGAGTAATTCACCCCTCCACTTT. Encoded protein: CASSQEAGSNSPLHF.

The rearrangement links TRBV14 to TRBJ1-1; 11 bases agree with TRBD1. Germline CDR1 SGHDN, CDR2 FVKESK. V gave up 3 bases and J gave up 6 bases; unmatched junction bases: 15. The length of the CDR3 is 18 residues. Here the CDR3 reads CASSHHSGQGVGYPEAFF. The CDR3 bases are TGTGCCAGCAGCCACCATTCGGGACAGGGGGTCGGTTATCCTGAAGCTTTCTTT.

This chain uses TRBV27 with TRBJ2-3, with 10 bases lining up with TRBD2. The germline V gene encodes CDR1 MNHEY and CDR2 SMNVEV (reference sequence). V was clipped by 1 base and J by 4 bases; unmatched bases: 14. CDR3 length: 19 amino acids. CDR3 sequence: CASSLLLGASGSWSDTQYF. In DNA form, the CDR3 reads TGTGCCAGCAGTTTATTATTAGGGGCTAGCGGGAGTTGGTCAGATACGCAGTATTTT.

The V call is TRBV19, the J call TRBJ1-1; D is undetermined. From germline, CDR1 is LNHDA and CDR2 SQIVND (reference sequence). CDR3 length: 12 residues. The V end was cut by 5 bases, the J end by 5 bases, with 9 bases between. The CDR3 DNA reads TGTGCCAGTAGTGAGAGGTGGACTGAAGCTTTCTTT. The encoded protein is CASSERWTEAFF.